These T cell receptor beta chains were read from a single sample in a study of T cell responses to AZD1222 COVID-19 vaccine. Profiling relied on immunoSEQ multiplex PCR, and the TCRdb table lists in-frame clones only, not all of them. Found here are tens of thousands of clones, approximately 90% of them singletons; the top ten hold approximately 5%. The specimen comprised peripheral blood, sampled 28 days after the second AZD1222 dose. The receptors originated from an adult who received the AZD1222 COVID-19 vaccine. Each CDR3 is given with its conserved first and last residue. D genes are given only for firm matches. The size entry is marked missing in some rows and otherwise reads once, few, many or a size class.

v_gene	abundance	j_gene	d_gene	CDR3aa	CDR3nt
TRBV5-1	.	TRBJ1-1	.	CASSLGWGANTEAFF	TGCGCCAGCAGCTTGGGTTGGGGGGCAAACACTGAAGCTTTCTTT
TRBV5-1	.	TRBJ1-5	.	CASITKDSSYSNQPQHF	TGCGCCAGCATAACAAAGGACAGTTCTTATAGCAATCAGCCCCAGCATTTT
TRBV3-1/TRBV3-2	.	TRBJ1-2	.	CASSQDYGQSLF	TGTGCCAGCAGCCAAGATTATGGACAGTCCCTTTTC
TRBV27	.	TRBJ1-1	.	CASSITGTSEAFF	TGTGCCAGCAGTATTACAGGGACTTCTGAAGCTTTCTTT
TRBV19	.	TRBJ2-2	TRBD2	CASSISSGGRSTGELFF	TGTGCCAGTAGTATAAGTAGCGGGGGGCGTAGTACCGGGGAGCTGTTTTTT
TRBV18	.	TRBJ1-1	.	CASSEDSNTEAFF	TGTGCCAGCTCAGAGGACTCGAACACTGAAGCTTTCTTT
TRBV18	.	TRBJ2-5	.	CASSPFLETQYF	TGTGCCAGCTCACCATTCCTTGAGACCCAGTACTTC
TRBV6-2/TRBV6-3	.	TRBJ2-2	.	CASSIDRTGELFF	TGTGCCAGCAGTATCGACAGGACCGGGGAGCTGTTTTTT
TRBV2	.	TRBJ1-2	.	CASSAQGLGYTF	TGTGCCAGCAGTGCCCAGGGGTTGGGCTACACCTTC
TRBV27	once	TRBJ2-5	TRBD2	CASSLFAGTRETQYF	TGTGCCAGCAGTTTATTCGCCGGGACTAGAGAGACCCAGTACTTC
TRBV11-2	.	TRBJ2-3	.	CASSRQPTDTQYF	TGTGCCAGCAGCCGACAACCCACAGATACGCAGTATTTT
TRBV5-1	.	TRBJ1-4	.	CASSLSAWDDEKLFF	TGCGCCAGCAGCTTGTCGGCTTGGGATGATGAAAAACTGTTTTTT
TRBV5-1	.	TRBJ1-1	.	CASSSGTHSNTEAFF	TGCGCCAGCAGCTCCGGGACACACTCGAACACTGAAGCTTTCTTT
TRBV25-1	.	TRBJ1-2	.	CASSGAGMRSGYTF	TGTGCCAGCAGTGGTGCGGGGATGAGGAGTGGCTACACCTTC
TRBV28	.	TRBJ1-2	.	CASSLGHQNYGYTF	TGTGCCAGCAGTTTGGGACACCAAAACTATGGCTACACCTTC
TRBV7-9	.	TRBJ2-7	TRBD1	CASSLEVGQGGEQYF	TGTGCCAGCAGCTTAGAAGTGGGACAGGGCGGCGAGCAGTACTTC
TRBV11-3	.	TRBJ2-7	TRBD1	CASSLDGTGDYEQYF	TGTGCCAGCAGCTTAGATGGGACAGGGGATTACGAGCAGTACTTC
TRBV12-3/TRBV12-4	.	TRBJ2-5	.	CASSFWQETQYF	TGTGCCAGCAGTTTCTGGCAAGAGACCCAGTACTTC
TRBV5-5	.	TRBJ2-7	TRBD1	CASSTDRYRQGYEQYF	TGTGCCAGCAGCACGGACCGGTACAGACAGGGTTACGAGCAGTACTTC
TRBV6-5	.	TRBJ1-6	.	CASSPVQGVSPLHF	TGTGCCAGCAGTCCGGTGCAGGGCGTCTCACCCCTCCACTTT
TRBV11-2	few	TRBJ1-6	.	CASSLDDQGRAISPLHF	TGTGCCAGCAGCTTAGATGACCAAGGCAGGGCTATATCACCCCTCCACTTT
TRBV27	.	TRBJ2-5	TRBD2	CASSASLSGAETQYF	TGTGCCAGCAGTGCCTCCCTTAGCGGGGCAGAGACCCAGTACTTC
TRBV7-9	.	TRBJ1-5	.	CASSLDGNQPQHF	TGTGCCAGCAGCTTGGACGGGAATCAGCCCCAGCATTTT
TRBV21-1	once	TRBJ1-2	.	CASSKERSGITGYTF	TGTGCCAGCAGCAAAGAGAGATCAGGGATCACTGGGTACACCTTC
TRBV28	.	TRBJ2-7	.	CASSLVNAGQYF	TGTGCCAGCAGTTTAGTAAACGCCGGGCAGTACTTC
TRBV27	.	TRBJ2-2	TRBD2	CASSKASGGARGTGELFF	TGTGCCAGCAGTAAGGCTAGCGGGGGGGCACGTGGCACCGGGGAGCTGTTTTTT
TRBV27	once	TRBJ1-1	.	CASSPGSQGTMNTEAFF	TGTGCCAGCAGTCCCGGGTCCCAAGGTACGATGAACACTGAAGCTTTCTTT
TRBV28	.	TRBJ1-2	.	CATDGYTF	TGTGCCACCGATGGCTACACCTTC
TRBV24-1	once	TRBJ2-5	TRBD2	CATSLAGGYQETQYF	TGTGCCACCTCCTTGGCGGGGGGGTACCAAGAGACCCAGTACTTC
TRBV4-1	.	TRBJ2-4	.	CASSQDPGGAKNIQYF	TGCGCCAGCAGCCAAGATCCAGGGGGGGCCAAAAACATTCAGTACTTC
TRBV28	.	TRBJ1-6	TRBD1	CASSTGQGNSPLHF	TGTGCCAGCAGTACCGGACAGGGTAATTCACCCCTCCACTTT
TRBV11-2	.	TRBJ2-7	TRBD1	CASSLRGLVYEQYF	TGTGCCAGCAGCTTAAGGGGGCTGGTCTACGAGCAGTACTTC
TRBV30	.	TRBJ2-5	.	CAWGGGFQETQYF	TGTGCCTGGGGAGGGGGGTTCCAAGAGACCCAGTACTTC
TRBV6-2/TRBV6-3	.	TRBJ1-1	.	CASSYRWTGAFF	TGTGCCAGCAGTTACCGCTGGACCGGAGCTTTCTTT
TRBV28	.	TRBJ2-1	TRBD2	CASSSPQRGMYNEQFF	TGTGCCAGCAGTTCCCCCCAGCGGGGGATGTACAATGAGCAGTTCTTC
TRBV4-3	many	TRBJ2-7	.	CASSQEFGGPNEQYF	TGCGCCAGCAGCCAAGAGTTCGGGGGGCCTAACGAGCAGTACTTC
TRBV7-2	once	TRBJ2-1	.	CASSLYGGSYNEQFF	TGTGCCAGCAGCTTATACGGGGGCTCCTACAATGAGCAGTTCTTC
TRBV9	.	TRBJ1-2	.	CASSVDVNYGYTF	TGTGCCAGCAGCGTAGACGTTAACTATGGCTACACCTTC
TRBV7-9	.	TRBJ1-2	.	CASSWDSSYGYTF	TGTGCCAGCAGCTGGGACTCGTCCTATGGCTACACCTTC
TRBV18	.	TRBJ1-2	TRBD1	CASSPNRGLGYGYTF	TGTGCCAGCTCACCAAACAGGGGGTTAGGCTATGGCTACACCTTC
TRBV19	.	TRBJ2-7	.	CASSIDLVGGWVYEQYF	TGTGCCAGTAGTATAGATTTGGTGGGGGGCTGGGTCTACGAGCAGTACTTC
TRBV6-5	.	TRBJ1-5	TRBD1	CASSPGQGRYQPQHF	TGTGCCAGCAGCCCGGGACAGGGGAGGTATCAGCCCCAGCATTTT
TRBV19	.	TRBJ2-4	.	CASSPGRLAKNIQYF	TGTGCCAGTAGTCCAGGGAGACTAGCCAAAAACATTCAGTACTTC
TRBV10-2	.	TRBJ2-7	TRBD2	CASRAGTSSYEQYF	TGCGCCAGCAGGGCCGGGACTAGCTCGTACGAGCAGTACTTC
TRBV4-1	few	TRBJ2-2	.	CASSQEDWTGGELFF	TGCGCCAGCAGCCAAGAAGACTGGACCGGCGGGGAGCTGTTTTTT
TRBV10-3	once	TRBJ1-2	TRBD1	CAITPTGGDGYTF	TGTGCCATCACTCCGACAGGGGGCGATGGCTACACCTTC
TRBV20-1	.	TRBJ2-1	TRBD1	CSASGRPGQATNEQFF	TGCAGTGCTAGTGGGAGACCGGGACAGGCAACTAATGAGCAGTTCTTC
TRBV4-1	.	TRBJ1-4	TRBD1	CASSSLPGTGGQGEKLFF	TGCGCCAGCAGCTCCCTCCCCGGGACAGGGGGGCAAGGAGAAAAACTGTTTTTT
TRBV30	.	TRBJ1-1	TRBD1	CAWTRDSTEAFF	TGTGCCTGGACCCGGGACAGCACTGAAGCTTTCTTT